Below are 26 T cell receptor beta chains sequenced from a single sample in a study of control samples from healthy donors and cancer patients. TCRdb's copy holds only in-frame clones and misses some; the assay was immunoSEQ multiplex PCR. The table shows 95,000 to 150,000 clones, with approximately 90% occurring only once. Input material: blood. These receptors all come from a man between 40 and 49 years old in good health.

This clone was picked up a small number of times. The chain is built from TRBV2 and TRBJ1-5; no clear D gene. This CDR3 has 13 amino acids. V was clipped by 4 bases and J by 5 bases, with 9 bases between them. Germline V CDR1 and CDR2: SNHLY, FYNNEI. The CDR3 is CASSGLVDQPQHF. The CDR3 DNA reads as TGTGCCAGCAGTGGCCTCGTGGATCAGCCCCAGCATTTT.

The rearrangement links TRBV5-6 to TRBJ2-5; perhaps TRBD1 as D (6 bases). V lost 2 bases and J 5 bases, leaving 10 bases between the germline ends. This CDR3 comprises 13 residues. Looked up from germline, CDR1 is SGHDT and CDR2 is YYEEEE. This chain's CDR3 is CASSFMGAETQYF. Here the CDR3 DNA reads TGTGCCAGCAGCTTTATGGGGGCGGAGACCCAGTACTTC.

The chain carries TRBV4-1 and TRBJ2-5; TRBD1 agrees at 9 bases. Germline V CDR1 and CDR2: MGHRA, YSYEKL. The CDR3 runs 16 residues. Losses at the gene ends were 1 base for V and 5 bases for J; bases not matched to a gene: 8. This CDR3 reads CASSQARDRAPETQYF. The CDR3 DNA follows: TGCGCCAGCAGCCAAGCCCGGGACAGGGCCCCGGAGACCCAGTACTTC.

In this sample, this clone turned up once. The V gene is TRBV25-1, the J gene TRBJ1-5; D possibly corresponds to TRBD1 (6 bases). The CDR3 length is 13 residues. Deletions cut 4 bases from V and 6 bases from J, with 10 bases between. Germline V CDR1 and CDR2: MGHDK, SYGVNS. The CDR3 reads CASSAGDSQPQHF. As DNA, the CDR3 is TGTGCCAGCAGTGCAGGGGATAGTCAGCCCCAGCATTTT.

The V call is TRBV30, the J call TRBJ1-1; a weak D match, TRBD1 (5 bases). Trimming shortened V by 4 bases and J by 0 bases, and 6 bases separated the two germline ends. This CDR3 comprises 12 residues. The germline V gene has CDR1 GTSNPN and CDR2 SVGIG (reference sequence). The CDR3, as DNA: TGTGCCTGGAACAGGTTGAACACTGAAGCTTTCTTT. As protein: CAWNRLNTEAFF. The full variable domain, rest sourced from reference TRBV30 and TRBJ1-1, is SQTIHQWPATLVQPVGSPLSLECTVEGTSNPNLYWYRQAAGRGLQLLFYSVGIGQISSEVPQNLSASRPQDRQFILSSKKLLLSDSGFYLCAWNRLNTEAFFGQGTRLTVV.

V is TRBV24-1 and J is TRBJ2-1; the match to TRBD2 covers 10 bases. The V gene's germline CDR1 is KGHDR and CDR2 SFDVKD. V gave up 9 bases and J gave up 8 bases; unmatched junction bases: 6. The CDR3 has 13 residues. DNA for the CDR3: TGTGCCACCGAGCGGGGGGGCCAGGATGAGCAGTTCTTC. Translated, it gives CATERGGQDEQFF.

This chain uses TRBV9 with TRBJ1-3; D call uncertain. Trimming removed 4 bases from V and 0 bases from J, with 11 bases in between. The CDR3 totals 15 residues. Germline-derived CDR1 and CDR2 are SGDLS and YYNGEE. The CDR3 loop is CASSPGGSSGNTIYF. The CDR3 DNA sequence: TGTGCCAGCAGCCCCGGAGGGAGCTCTGGAAACACCATATATTTT. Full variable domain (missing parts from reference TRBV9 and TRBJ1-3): DSGVTQTPKHLITATGQRVTLRCSPRSGDLSVYWYQQSLDQGLQFLIQYYNGEERAKGNILERFSAQQFPDLHSELNLSSLELGDSALYFCASSPGGSSGNTIYFGEGSWLTVV.

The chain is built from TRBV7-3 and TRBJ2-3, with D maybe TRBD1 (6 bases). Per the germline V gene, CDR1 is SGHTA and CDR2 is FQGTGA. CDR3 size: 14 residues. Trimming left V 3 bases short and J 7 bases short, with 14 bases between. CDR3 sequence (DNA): TGTGCCAGCAGCTTGCGCCATGGACAGAATACGCAGTATTTT. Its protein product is CASSLRHGQNTQYF.

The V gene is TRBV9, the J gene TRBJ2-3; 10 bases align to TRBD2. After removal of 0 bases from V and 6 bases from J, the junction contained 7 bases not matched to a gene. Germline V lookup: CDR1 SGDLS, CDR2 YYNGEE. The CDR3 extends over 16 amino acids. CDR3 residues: CASSVGVAGGGDTQYF. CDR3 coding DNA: TGTGCCAGCAGCGTAGGGGTAGCGGGGGGTGGCGATACGCAGTATTTT.

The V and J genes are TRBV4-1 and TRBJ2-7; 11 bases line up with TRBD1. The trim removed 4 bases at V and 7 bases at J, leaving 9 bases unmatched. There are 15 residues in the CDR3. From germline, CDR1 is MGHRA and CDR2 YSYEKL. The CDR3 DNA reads TGCGCCAGCAGCCCCCCCGGACAGGGGGCGGGGGAGCAGTACTTC. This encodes CASSPPGQGAGEQYF.

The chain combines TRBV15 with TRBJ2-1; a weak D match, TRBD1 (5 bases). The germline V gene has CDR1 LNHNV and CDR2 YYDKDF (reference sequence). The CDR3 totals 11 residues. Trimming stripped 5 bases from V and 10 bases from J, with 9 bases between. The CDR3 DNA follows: TGTGCCACCAGCGGTGGACAAGAGCAGTTCTTC. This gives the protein CATSGGQEQFF.

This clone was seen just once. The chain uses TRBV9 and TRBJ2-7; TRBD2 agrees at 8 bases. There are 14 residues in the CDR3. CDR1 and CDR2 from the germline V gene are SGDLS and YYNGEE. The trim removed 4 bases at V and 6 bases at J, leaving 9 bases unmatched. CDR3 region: CASSQIGTSSEQYF. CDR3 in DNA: TGTGCCAGCAGCCAGATTGGGACTAGTAGCGAGCAGTACTTC.

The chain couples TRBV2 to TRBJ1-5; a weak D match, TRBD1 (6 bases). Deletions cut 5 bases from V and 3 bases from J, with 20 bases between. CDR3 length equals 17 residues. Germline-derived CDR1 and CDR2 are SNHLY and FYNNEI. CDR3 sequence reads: CASSPPGRGMVNQPQHF. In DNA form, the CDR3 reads TGTGCCAGCAGTCCCCCCGGCAGGGGAATGGTCAATCAGCCCCAGCATTTT.

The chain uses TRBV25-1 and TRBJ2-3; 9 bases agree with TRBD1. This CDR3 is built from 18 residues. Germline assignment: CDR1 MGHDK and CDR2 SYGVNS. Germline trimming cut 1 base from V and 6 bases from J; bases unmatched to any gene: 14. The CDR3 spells CASSELDRGFLPRDTQYF. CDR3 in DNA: TGTGCCAGCAGTGAATTAGACAGGGGGTTTTTACCGCGGGATACGCAGTATTTT.

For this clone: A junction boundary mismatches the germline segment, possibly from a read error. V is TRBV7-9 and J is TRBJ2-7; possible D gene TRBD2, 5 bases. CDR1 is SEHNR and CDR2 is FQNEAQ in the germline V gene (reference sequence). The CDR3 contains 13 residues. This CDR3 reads CASSLRGGYGQYF. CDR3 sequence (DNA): TGTGCCAGCAGCTTAAGAGGAGGCTACGGGCAGTACTTC.

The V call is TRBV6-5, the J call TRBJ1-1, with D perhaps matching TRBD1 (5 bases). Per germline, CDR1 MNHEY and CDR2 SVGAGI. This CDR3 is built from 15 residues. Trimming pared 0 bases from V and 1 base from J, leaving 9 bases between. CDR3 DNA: TGTGCCAGCAGTTACTCGGGGGGACCGAACACTGAAGCTTTCTTT. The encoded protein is CASSYSGGPNTEAFF.

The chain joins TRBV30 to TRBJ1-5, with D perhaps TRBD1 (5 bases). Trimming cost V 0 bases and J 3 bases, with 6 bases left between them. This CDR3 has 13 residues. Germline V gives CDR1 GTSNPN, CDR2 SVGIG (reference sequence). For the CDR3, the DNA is TGTGCCTGGAGTGTACAGGTCAATCAGCCCCAGCATTTT. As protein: CAWSVQVNQPQHF. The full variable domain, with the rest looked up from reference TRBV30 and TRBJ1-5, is SQTIHQWPATLVQPVGSPLSLECTVEGTSNPNLYWYRQAAGRGLQLLFYSVGIGQISSEVPQNLSASRPQDRQFILSSKKLLLSDSGFYLCAWSVQVNQPQHFGDGTRLSIL.

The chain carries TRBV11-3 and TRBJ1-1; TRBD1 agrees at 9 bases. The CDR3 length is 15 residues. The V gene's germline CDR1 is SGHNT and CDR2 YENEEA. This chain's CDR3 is CASKGDRAMNTEAFF. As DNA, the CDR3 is TGTGCTTCTAAGGGGGACAGGGCTATGAACACTGAAGCTTTCTTT.

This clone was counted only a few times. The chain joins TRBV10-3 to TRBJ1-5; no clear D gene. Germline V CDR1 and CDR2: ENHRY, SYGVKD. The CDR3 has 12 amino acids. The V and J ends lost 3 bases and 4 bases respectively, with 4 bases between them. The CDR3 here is CAISEQNQPQHF. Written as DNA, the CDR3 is TGTGCCATCAGTGAACAAAATCAGCCCCAGCATTTT.

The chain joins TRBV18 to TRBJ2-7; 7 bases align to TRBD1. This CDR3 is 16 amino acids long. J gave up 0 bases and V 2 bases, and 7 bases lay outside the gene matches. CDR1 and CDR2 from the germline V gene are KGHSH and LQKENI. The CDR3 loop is CASSPNSGTASYEQYF. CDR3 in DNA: TGTGCCAGCTCACCAAACTCCGGGACAGCCTCCTACGAGCAGTACTTC.

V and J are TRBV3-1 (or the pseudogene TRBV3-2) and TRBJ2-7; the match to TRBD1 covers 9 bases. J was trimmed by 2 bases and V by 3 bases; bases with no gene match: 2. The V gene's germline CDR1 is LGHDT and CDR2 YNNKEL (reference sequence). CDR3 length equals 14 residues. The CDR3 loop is CASSQGQGPYEQYF. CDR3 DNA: TGTGCCAGCAGCCAGGGACAGGGTCCCTACGAGCAGTACTTC.

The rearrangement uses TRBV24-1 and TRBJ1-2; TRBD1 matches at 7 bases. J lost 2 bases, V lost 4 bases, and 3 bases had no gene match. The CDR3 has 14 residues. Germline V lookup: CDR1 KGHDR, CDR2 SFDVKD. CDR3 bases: TGTGCCACCAGTGACACGGACAGGAACTATGGCTACACCTTC. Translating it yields CATSDTDRNYGYTF.

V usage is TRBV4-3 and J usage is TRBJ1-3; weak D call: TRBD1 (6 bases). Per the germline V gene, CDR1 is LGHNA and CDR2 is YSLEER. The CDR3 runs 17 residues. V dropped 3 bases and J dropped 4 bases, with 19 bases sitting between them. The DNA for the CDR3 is TGCGCCAGCAGCCAGGAGCATCAGGGGCAGCCCGGAAACACCATATATTTT. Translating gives CASSQEHQGQPGNTIYF.

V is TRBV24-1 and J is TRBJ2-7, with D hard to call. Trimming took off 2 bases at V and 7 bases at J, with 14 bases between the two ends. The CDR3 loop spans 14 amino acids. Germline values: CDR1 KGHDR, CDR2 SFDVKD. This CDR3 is CATSDWTVWDEQYF. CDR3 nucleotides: TGTGCCACCAGTGATTGGACGGTCTGGGATGAGCAGTACTTC.

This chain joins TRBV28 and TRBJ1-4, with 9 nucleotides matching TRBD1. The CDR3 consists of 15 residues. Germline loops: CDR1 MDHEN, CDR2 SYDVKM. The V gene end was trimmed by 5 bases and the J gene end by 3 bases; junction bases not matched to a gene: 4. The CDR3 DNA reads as TGTGCCAGCAGTGAACAGGGGGCAGCTAATGAAAAACTGTTTTTT. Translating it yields CASSEQGAANEKLFF.

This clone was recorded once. CDR3 in DNA: TGTGCCAGTAGTATAGACGGGGGCATGAACACTGAAGCTTTCTTT. Protein: CASSIDGGMNTEAFF. This chain connects TRBV19 to TRBJ1-1, with D possibly matching TRBD1 (6 bases). CDR3 length: 15 residues. The germline CDR1 and CDR2 sequences are LNHDA and SQIVND (reference sequence). With 0 bases removed from V and 0 bases from J, the gap between germline ends came to 8 bases.